This is a list of T cell receptor beta chains from one sample in a study of Graves' ophthalmopathy and Graves' hyperthyroidism. TCRdb redid the calling of the multiplex PCR reads with MiXCR, one entry per CDR3 protein. This table has over a million distinct CDR3 sequences, around a third appearing once. Sequences were obtained from peripheral blood or thyroid tissue (not recorded which). The receptors were gathered from an adult man with Graves' hyperthyroidism. Both conserved end residues are part of each CDR3.

J	V	CDR3
TRBJ1-6	TRBV20-1	CSAKGGTGGFSPLHF
TRBJ2-7	TRBV5-1	CASTSGAPYEQYF
TRBJ2-7	TRBV20-1	CSAKIAGLYEQYF
TRBJ1-1	TRBV30	CAWNENTEAFF
TRBJ2-2	TRBV29-1	CSVLPALGSGELFF
TRBJ2-5	TRBV20-1	CSARSHEQGIGAQYF
TRBJ1-2	TRBV5-1	CASSQASGNTF
TRBJ1-1	TRBV25-1	CASGRSLAEAFF
TRBJ2-7	TRBV24-1	CASSFLGGGPYEQYF
TRBJ2-7	TRBV10-3	CAISFGTSDSYEQYF
TRBJ2-7	TRBV20-1	CSAKLRGAYEQYF
TRBJ1-3	TRBV6-1	CASSYSGKSGNTIYF
TRBJ1-2	TRBV11-2	CASSRRDGYYGYTF
TRBJ2-7	TRBV20-1	CSASGLAGRDEQYF
TRBJ1-4	TRBV9	CASSAQVGGEKLFF
TRBJ1-2	TRBV12-3/TRBV12-4	CASSFMGVYGYTF
TRBJ2-7	TRBV7-2	CASSLGTVFEQYF
TRBJ2-7	TRBV19	CASCTTDGAYEQYF